The present T cell receptor (beta chain) was sequenced within a study of shared clonotypes between healthy human individuals. Notes on the study in general: It was the non-shared clonotypes that had lower generation probabilities than clonotypes shared by all four donors. Since donors were few, the genetic and exposure-history diversity represented was limited.

A word on this clone: What it recognizes is unknown.

This CDR3 region has 16 residues. Per the germline V gene, CDR1 is WNHNN and CDR2 is SYGVQD (reference sequence). Trimming shortened V by 5 bases and J by 0 bases, and 14 bases separated the two germline ends. Replicate PCRs run on sorted subsets employed 200 ng DNA, 25,000 to 35,000 T cell genomes. The table came from immunoSEQ multiplex PCR; TCRdb's copy has only in-frame clones and leaves some out. Of about 1.5 million clones listed, about 98% are singletons. The split of CD4+ cells yielded CD45RA+ naive and CD45RA-negative memory subsets. The chain employs TRBV10-1 and TRBJ2-1, with a possible D match to TRBD1 (5 bases). This TCR came from a man aged 25-45 years in good health. Sequencing was performed on naive CD4+ T cells sorted from blood. Regarding subset: CD45RA+ positively selected. The CDR3 DNA sequence: TGCGCCAGCAGTAAGGGGCACCGCAGCTCCTACAATGAGCAGTTCTTC. This gives the protein CASSKGHRSSYNEQFF.